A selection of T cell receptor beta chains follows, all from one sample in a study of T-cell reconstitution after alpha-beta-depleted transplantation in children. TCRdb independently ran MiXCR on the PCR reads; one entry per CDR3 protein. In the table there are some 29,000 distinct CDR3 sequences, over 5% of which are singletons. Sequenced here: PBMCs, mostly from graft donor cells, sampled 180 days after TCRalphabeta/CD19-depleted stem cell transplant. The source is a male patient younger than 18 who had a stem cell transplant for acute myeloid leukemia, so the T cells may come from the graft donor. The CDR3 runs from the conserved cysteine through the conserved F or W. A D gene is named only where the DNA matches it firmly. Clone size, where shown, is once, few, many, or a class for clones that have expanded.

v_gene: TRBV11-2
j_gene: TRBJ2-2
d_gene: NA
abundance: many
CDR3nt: TGTGCCAGCAGCTTCCGGGGGAAGGGCGGGGAGCTGTTTTTT
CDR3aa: CASSFRGKGGELFF

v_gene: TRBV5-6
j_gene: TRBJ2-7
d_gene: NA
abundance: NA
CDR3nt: TGTGCCAGCAGCCTTGTCCTCACAGGGACCTCCTCCTACGAGCAGTACTTC
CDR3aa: CASSLVLTGTSSYEQYF

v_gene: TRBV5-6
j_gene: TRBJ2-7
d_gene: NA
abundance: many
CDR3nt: TGTGCCAGCAGCTTGGCAGGGGGGGGGTACGAGCAGTACTTC
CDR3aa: CASSLAGGGYEQYF

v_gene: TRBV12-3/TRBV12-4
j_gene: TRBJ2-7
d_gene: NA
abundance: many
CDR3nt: TGTGCCAGCAGTCCCGGGACCCCCTACGAGCAGTACTTC
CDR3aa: CASSPGTPYEQYF

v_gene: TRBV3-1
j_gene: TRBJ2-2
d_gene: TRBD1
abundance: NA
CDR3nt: TGTGCCAGCAGCGCAAAGAGGGGGACAGGGGTTTCCGGGGAGCTGTTTTTT
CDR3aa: CASSAKRGTGVSGELFF

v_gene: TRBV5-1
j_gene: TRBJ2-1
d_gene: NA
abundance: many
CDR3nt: TGCGCCAGCAGCTTGGATTCTAGCTCCTACAATGAGCAGTTCTTC
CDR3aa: CASSLDSSSYNEQFF

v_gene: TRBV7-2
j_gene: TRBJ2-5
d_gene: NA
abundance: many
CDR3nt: TGTGCCAGCAGTCAAGGACGAGAGACCCAGTACTTC
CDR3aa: CASSQGRETQYF

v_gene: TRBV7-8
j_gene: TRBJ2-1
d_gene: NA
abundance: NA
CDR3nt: TGTGCCAGGGGCCCCCGGTTGCGCTGCTACAATGAGCAGTTCTTC
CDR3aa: CARGPRLRCYNEQFF

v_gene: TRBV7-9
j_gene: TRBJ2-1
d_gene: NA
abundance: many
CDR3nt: TGTGCCAGCAACCTGGGGCGGGTCAGCTCCTACAATGAGCAGTTCTTC
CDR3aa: CASNLGRVSSYNEQFF

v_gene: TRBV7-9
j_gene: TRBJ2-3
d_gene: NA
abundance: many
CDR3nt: TGTGCCAGCAGCCAAACCCCAGGGGATACGCAGTATTTT
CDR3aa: CASSQTPGDTQYF

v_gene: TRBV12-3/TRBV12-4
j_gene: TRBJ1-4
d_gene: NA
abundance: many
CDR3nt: TGTGCCAGCAGTTCGTCCCTTTCTGCAACTAATGAAAAACTGTTTTTT
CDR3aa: CASSSSLSATNEKLFF

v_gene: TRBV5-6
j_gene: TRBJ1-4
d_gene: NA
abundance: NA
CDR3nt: TGTGCCATGGGCCCCGGGCGCCTTGGAGGTGAAAAACTGTTTTTT
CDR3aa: CAMGPGRLGGEKLFF

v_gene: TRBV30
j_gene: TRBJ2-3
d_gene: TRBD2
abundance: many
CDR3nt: TGTGCCTGGGGACTAGCGGGAGTTGATACGCAGTATTTT
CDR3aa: CAWGLAGVDTQYF

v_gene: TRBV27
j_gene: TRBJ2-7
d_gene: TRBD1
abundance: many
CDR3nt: TGTGCCAGCAGTTTTCTCACCGGGACAGGGTCCCACGAGCAGTACTTC
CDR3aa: CASSFLTGTGSHEQYF

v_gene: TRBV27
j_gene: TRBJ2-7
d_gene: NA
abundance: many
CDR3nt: TGTGCCAGCAGTTTAAGCGGGCTTAATTACGAGCAGTACTTC
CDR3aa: CASSLSGLNYEQYF

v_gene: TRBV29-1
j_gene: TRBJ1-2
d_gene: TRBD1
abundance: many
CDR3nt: TGCAGCGCCGAGGGGAGGGGGCTGAACTATGGCTACACCTTC
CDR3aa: CSAEGRGLNYGYTF

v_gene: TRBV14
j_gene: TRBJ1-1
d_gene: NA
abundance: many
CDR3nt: TGTGCCAGCAGCCTATTTAACAGGGTTAGCACTGAAGCTTTCTTT
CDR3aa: CASSLFNRVSTEAFF